A selection of T cell receptor beta chains follows, all from one sample in a study of neoadjuvant nivolumab and ipilimumab in lung cancer. TCRdb keeps only in-frame clones here, not all; method: immunoSEQ multiplex PCR. This table holds several thousand clones, roughly 90% found once. Sequenced here: adjacent normal lung tissue, sampled after neoadjuvant nivolumab, alone or with ipilimumab, at or shortly before surgery. Source of these receptors: an adult with non-small cell lung cancer. The CDR3 runs from the conserved cysteine through the conserved F or W. Each record gives: clone size, J gene, V gene, D gene, CDR3 DNA, CDR3 protein. The D gene is left open where the match is weak. Rows give clone size only sometimes, using once, few, many, or a class for an expanded clone.

>.|TRBJ1-1|TRBV7-9|.
TGTGCCAGCAGCTCGGGTCAGCTCCACGAAGCTTTCTTT
CASSSGQLHEAFF
>.|TRBJ1-3|TRBV28|.
TGTGCCAGCAGTTTTGTGGGAAACACCATATATTTT
CASSFVGNTIYF
>.|TRBJ2-7|TRBV5-8|.
TGTGCCAGCAGCCACAAACCGGGAATGAGCTTGGGGATCGGGGAGCAGTACTTC
CASSHKPGMSLGIGEQYF
>once|TRBJ2-7|TRBV2|TRBD2
TGTGCCAGCAGTGAGCAAGCGGGAACGACCTACGAGCAGTACTTC
CASSEQAGTTYEQYF
>.|TRBJ2-5|TRBV15|.
TGTGCCACCAGCCTCAGACCGAGGGCGACCCAGTACTTC
CATSLRPRATQYF
>.|TRBJ2-1|TRBV4-1|TRBD2
TGCGCCAGCAGCGAAGGGCCTAGCGGGCGGCGGAACAATGAGCAGTTCTTC
CASSEGPSGRRNNEQFF
>.|TRBJ2-1|TRBV19|TRBD2
TGTGCCAGTAGTATGTCTAGCGGGGGATACAATGAGCAGTTCTTC
CASSMSSGGYNEQFF
>.|TRBJ2-3|TRBV28|.
TGTGCCAGCAGGAGTTCTATGTGGACAGATACGCAGTATTTT
CASRSSMWTDTQYF
>.|TRBJ2-2|TRBV9|.
TGTGCCAGCGAGGGGGGGACCGGGGAGCTGTTTTTT
CASEGGTGELFF
>once|TRBJ1-5|TRBV7-2|TRBD1
TGTGCCAGCAGCTCGACAGGGGGCAATCAGCCCCAGCATTTT
CASSSTGGNQPQHF
>.|TRBJ2-3|TRBV6-1|TRBD1
TGTGCCAGCAGGTGGACAGGGGAAGATACGCAGTATTTT
CASRWTGEDTQYF
>.|TRBJ2-4|TRBV5-4|TRBD1
TGTGCCAGCAGCGAGGGACAGGCAGGATACATTCAGTACTTC
CASSEGQAGYIQYF
>.|TRBJ2-3|TRBV4-1|.
TGCGCCAGCAGCCAAGGGTGGGATTATACGCAGTATTTT
CASSQGWDYTQYF
>.|TRBJ1-5|TRBV5-8|.
TGTGCCAGCAGCACGGATCACAGAAATAATCAGCCCCAGCATTTT
CASSTDHRNNQPQHF
>.|TRBJ1-2|TRBV27|.
TGTGCCAGCAGTGCTAAAGGACGGGCCATCGCTAACTATGGCTACACCTTC
CASSAKGRAIANYGYTF
>.|TRBJ1-1|TRBV20-1|TRBD1
TGCAGTGCTTCACAGGGGGCTCAGGCTTTCTTT
CSASQGAQAFF
>once|TRBJ1-5|TRBV27|.
TGTGCCAGCAGTTTACAGGGTCAGCCCCAGCATTTT
CASSLQGQPQHF
>.|TRBJ2-7|TRBV9|TRBD2
TGTGCCAGCAGCGCGGGAGGGGAGAGCGGGGTCCACGAGCAGTACTTC
CASSAGGESGVHEQYF
>.|TRBJ1-2|TRBV6-5|TRBD1
TGTGCCAGCAGACCCCTACAGGGGCTGAGTGGCTACACCTTC
CASRPLQGLSGYTF
>.|TRBJ1-2|TRBV7-9|.
TGTGCCAGCAGCTTAACCGAGGCAGCCTCCCTCTATGGCTACACCTTC
CASSLTEAASLYGYTF
>.|TRBJ2-5|TRBV2|TRBD1
TGTGCCAGCACAGGGGGTGGGACCCAGTACTTC
CASTGGGTQYF
>.|TRBJ2-5|TRBV5-5|.
TGTGCCAGCAGCTTGGCCCAAGAGACCCAGTACTTC
CASSLAQETQYF
>.|TRBJ1-3|TRBV5-1|.
TGCGCCAGCAGCTTAGGTTCAGGCTCTGGAAACACCATATATTTT
CASSLGSGSGNTIYF
>.|TRBJ2-2|TRBV5-6|TRBD2
TGTGCCAGCAGCTTGGCCGGGACGGGAGGTACCGAGACCGGGGAGCTGTTTTTT
CASSLAGTGGTETGELFF
>.|TRBJ2-2|TRBV19|.
TGTGCCAGTAGTATCAGGAGGGCTACCGGGGAGCTGTTTTTT
CASSIRRATGELFF
>.|TRBJ1-5|TRBV5-1|.
TGCGCCAGCAGCTTGGATAGCAATCAGCCCCAGCATTTT
CASSLDSNQPQHF
>.|TRBJ1-4|TRBV18|TRBD1
TGTGCCAGCTCACCGCCTGGGACAGGTCGGGAAAAACTGTTTTTT
CASSPPGTGREKLFF
>.|TRBJ1-5|TRBV18|.
TGTGCCAGCTCACCAGATGGTATTGGCAATCAGCCCCAGCATTTT
CASSPDGIGNQPQHF
>.|TRBJ2-4|TRBV5-3|.
TGTGCCAGAAGCCGGGGTACGGGACCAAGGCTTCAGTACTTC
CARSRGTGPRLQYF
>.|TRBJ2-1|TRBV2|TRBD2
TGTGCCAGCAGTGAAGAGGGACTAGCGGTAGATGAGCAGTTCTTC
CASSEEGLAVDEQFF
>.|TRBJ1-1|TRBV5-1|.
TGCGCCAGCAGCTTCTCCCGGGACAACACTGAAGCTTTCTTT
CASSFSRDNTEAFF
>.|TRBJ1-1|TRBV28|TRBD1
TGTGCCAGCAGTTTATTCGGGACAGGTTCGAACACTGAAGCTTTCTTT
CASSLFGTGSNTEAFF
>.|TRBJ2-1|TRBV18|TRBD2
TGTGCCAGCTCTCCTATAGCTAGCGGGGCCACCTACAATGAGCAGTTCTTC
CASSPIASGATYNEQFF
>.|TRBJ1-5|TRBV5-1|TRBD1
TGCGCCAGCAGCCCCTATGGGACAGCCGATCAGCCCCAGCATTTT
CASSPYGTADQPQHF
>.|TRBJ1-2|TRBV5-1|.
TGCGCCAGCAGCTTGTCCCCCTGGCTTGTCACCTTC
CASSLSPWLVTF
>.|TRBJ2-1|TRBV15|TRBD1
TGTGCCACCAGCAGATCAACAGGGGTTTACAATGAGCAGTTCTTC
CATSRSTGVYNEQFF
>.|TRBJ1-5|TRBV27|TRBD1
TGTGCCAGCAGGCGACAGGGGGCGCGAGGGCAGCCCCAGCATTTT
CASRRQGARGQPQHF
>.|TRBJ2-7|TRBV7-9|TRBD1
TGTGCCAGCAGCTTGGTGACAGGGGGGAAGGAGCAGTACTTC
CASSLVTGGKEQYF
>.|TRBJ2-3|TRBV5-1|.
TGCGCCAGCGCGGCAACTCCTGCACAAGTAGATACGCAGTATTTT
CASAATPAQVDTQYF
>.|TRBJ2-3|TRBV7-9|TRBD2
TGTGCCAGCCGTCGGGGCGGGAGCGCAGATACGCAGTATTTT
CASRRGGSADTQYF
>once|TRBJ1-1|TRBV29-1|TRBD1
TGCAGCGTTCCCGGGACAGGGGGGTCCGAAGCTTTCTTT
CSVPGTGGSEAFF